The 10 T cell receptor beta chains in this list originate from one sample, sequenced in a study of blood T cell repertoires in COVID-19. Profiled with immunoSEQ multiplex PCR; TCRdb holds only in-frame clones, not every one. The repertoire has hundreds of thousands of clones, approximately 80% of them found once; the top ten carry over 8.5%. Sequencing was performed on peripheral blood. Source of these receptors: a human donor in a cohort sampled during active COVID-19.

The count of this clone is one. The genes are TRBV28 and TRBJ2-7; D is undetermined. There are 10 residues in the CDR3. Trimming took off 4 bases at V and 5 bases at J, with 3 bases between the two ends. Germline V CDR1 and CDR2: MDHEN, SYDVKM. The CDR3 DNA is TGTGCCAGCAGTTCTAACGAGCAGTACTTC. It is translated as CASSSNEQYF. The full variable domain, its missing parts supplied by reference TRBV28 and TRBJ2-7, is DVKVTQSSRYLVKRTGEKVFLECVQDMDHENMFWYRQDPGLGLRLIYFSYDVKMKEKGDIPEGYSVSREKKERFSLILESASTNQTSMYLCASSSNEQYFGPGTRLTVT.

This clone has at least ten counts. J is TRBJ1-3 and V is TRBV11-3, with 7 bases lining up with TRBD1. The V and J ends lost 0 bases and 2 bases, in that order; junction bases with no gene match: 10. The germline V gene encodes CDR1 SGHNT and CDR2 YENEEA. This CDR3 has 18 residues. The DNA of the CDR3 is TGTGCCAGCAGCTTAGAGTGGCAGGGGGACCTCGCTGGAAACACCATATATTTT. Translation: CASSLEWQGDLAGNTIYF.

V and J are TRBV5-1 and TRBJ1-4, with 7 positions matching TRBD1. CDR3 length equals 15 residues. The J segment lost 3 bases and the V segment lost 6 bases, leaving 8 bases of the junction unmatched. CDR1 and CDR2 from the germline V gene are SGHRS and YFSETQ. The CDR3 here is CASTTQGFANEKLFF. The CDR3 nucleotides are TGCGCCAGCACCACACAGGGGTTTGCTAATGAAAAACTGTTTTTT.

The V and J genes are TRBV7-9 and TRBJ2-3, with 8 bases fitting TRBD1. Germline values: CDR1 SEHNR, CDR2 FQNEAQ (reference sequence). V shed 0 bases, J shed 1 base, and the junction held 0 bases outside the gene matches. The CDR3 runs 15 residues. The CDR3 nucleotides read TGTGCCAGCAGCTTAGCGGGACAGGGCACAGATACGCAGTATTTT. It translates to CASSLAGQGTDTQYF.

J is TRBJ2-7 and V is TRBV2; TRBD2 might be the D (6 bases). Trimming removed 4 bases at V and 4 bases at J, with 8 bases between. Germline assignment: CDR1 SNHLY and CDR2 FYNNEI. The CDR3 consists of 12 residues. CDR3 coding DNA: TGTGCCAGCAGTGTGGAGGGGTACGAGCAGTACTTC. Translated: CASSVEGYEQYF.

The chain has TRBV25-1 and TRBJ1-1; no reliable D call. The V end was cut by 1 base, the J end by 10 bases, with 10 bases between. CDR1 is MGHDK, CDR2 SYGVNS, per germline. This CDR3 is 12 amino acids long. The CDR3 coding sequence is TGTGCCAGCAGTGAATCCGCAGGCTCAGCTTTCTTT. Translated, it gives CASSESAGSAFF.

The chain is built from TRBV27 and TRBJ2-7; TRBD2 matches at 8 bases. CDR1 MNHEY and CDR2 SMNVEV come from the germline V gene (reference sequence). The CDR3 has 14 residues. Germline trimming cut 4 bases from V and 3 bases from J; bases unmatched to any gene: 5. The DNA for the CDR3 is TGTGCCAGCAGTTCGCGGGGGGAAAACTACGAGCAGTACTTC. Protein sequence: CASSSRGENYEQYF.

The genes are TRBV19 and TRBJ2-1; 10 nucleotides line up with TRBD2. This CDR3 has 16 residues. Germline CDR1 and CDR2: LNHDA and SQIVND (reference sequence). J was trimmed by 3 bases and V by 4 bases; bases with no gene match: 6. The CDR3 spells CASSKPGLARYNEQFF. The CDR3 region has the DNA TGTGCCAGTAGTAAACCGGGACTAGCGCGCTACAATGAGCAGTTCTTC.

V and J are TRBV6-5 and TRBJ2-7, with 8 bases identical to TRBD2. Per the germline V gene, CDR1 is MNHEY and CDR2 is SVGAGI. The CDR3 spans 15 residues. Trimming at V came to 0 bases and at J to 2 bases, leaving 3 bases not matched to a gene. CDR3 region: CASSYSSGGPYEQYF. In DNA form, the CDR3 reads TGTGCCAGCAGTTACTCAAGCGGGGGTCCCTACGAGCAGTACTTC.

In DNA, the CDR3 is TGTGCCAGCAGTCTAAATACAGGGAACTATGGCTACACCTTC. It encodes CASSLNTGNYGYTF. The rearrangement joins TRBV6-5 to TRBJ1-2, with D maybe TRBD1 (6 bases). This CDR3 region has 14 residues. Deletions cut 5 bases from V and 2 bases from J, with 12 bases between. The germline CDR1 and CDR2 sequences are MNHEY and SVGAGI.